This TCR beta chain originates from a study of T-cell memory formation after mild COVID-19. Study as a whole: Each donor largely had its own TCR clusters.

At least ten counts were recorded for this clonotype. Its antigen remains unknown. Germline CDR1 SGHDT, CDR2 YYEEEE. V lost 2 bases and J 2 bases, leaving 17 bases between the germline ends. This CDR3 has 16 amino acids. TCR alpha and TCR beta cDNA libraries with sample barcodes and UMIs came from 5'RACE using constant-segment primers. TCRdb passed the 5' RACE reads through MiXCR, listing each CDR3 protein once. The repertoire holds roughly 280,000 distinct CDR3 sequences, with 7% to 10% as singletons. Study-level points and caveats: CD4+ contracting clones were mainly CM and EM; CD8+ ones, EMRA.

The sample taken for sequencing was PBMCs or a T cell subset sorted from them (not recorded which). The TCR sequence derives from a man between 18 and 29 years old who had mild COVID-19 (a few samples of this study predate the infection). Cell type and time point are not known. J is TRBJ2-7 and V is TRBV5-6, with TRBD1 as a possible D gene (6 bases). This CDR3 reads CASSFDPGHSPYEQYF. The CDR3 DNA reads TGTGCCAGCAGCTTTGATCCGGGACACTCCCCCTACGAGCAGTACTTC.